These T cell receptor beta chains were read from a single sample in a study of cytomegalovirus exposure and HLA in healthy donors. TCRdb's table, derived via immunoSEQ multiplex PCR, lists solely in-frame clones and lacks some. Among fewer than 150,000 clones listed, approximately 67% were seen once. The sequenced sample was PBMCs. The receptors derive from a man between 18 and 29 years old in good health and CMV-seropositive. CDR3s include the opening cysteine and the closing phenylalanine or tryptophan. Each record gives: J gene, D gene, clone size, CDR3 length, V gene, CDR3 protein, CDR3 DNA. The D gene is left open where the match is weak. Where a row states a size, it is once, few, many or the class of an expanded clone; other rows omit it.

>TRBJ2-2|NA|NA|14|TRBV6-1
CASSRPGTTGELFF
TGTGCCAGCAGCCGACCGGGAACCACCGGGGAGCTGTTTTTT
>TRBJ1-1|NA|NA|14|TRBV5-6
CASSQAGRNTEAFF
TGTGCCAGCAGCCAGGCGGGTCGGAACACTGAAGCTTTCTTT
>TRBJ2-1|TRBD2|NA|15|TRBV11-3
CASSLVGGGATEQFF
TGTGCCAGCAGCTTAGTCGGCGGGGGGGCCACTGAGCAGTTCTTC
>TRBJ2-5|TRBD1|few|12|TRBV29-1
CSVHRGDETQYF
TGCAGCGTTCACAGGGGAGACGAGACCCAGTACTTC
>TRBJ2-5|TRBD2|NA|14|TRBV5-1
CASSLSGVQETQYF
TGCGCCAGCAGCTTGAGCGGGGTCCAAGAGACCCAGTACTTC
>TRBJ2-2|NA|NA|12|TRBV25-1
CASNIGTGELFF
TGTGCCAGCAATATCGGGACCGGGGAGCTGTTTTTT
>TRBJ2-3|NA|NA|16|TRBV6-5
CASSYLGHQLTDTQYF
TGTGCCAGCAGTTACCTGGGACATCAGCTCACAGATACGCAGTATTTT
>TRBJ2-3|TRBD2|NA|13|TRBV10-1
CASNPGGTDTQYF
TGCGCCAGCAATCCGGGGGGGACAGATACGCAGTATTTT
>TRBJ2-1|TRBD2|NA|16|TRBV25-1
CASSVTTPGRHNEQFF
TGTGCCAGCAGTGTGACGACTCCCGGGAGGCACAATGAGCAGTTCTTC
>TRBJ1-2|NA|NA|15|TRBV4-1
CASSHPAQGDYGYTF
TGCGCCAGCAGCCATCCCGCACAGGGTGACTATGGCTACACCTTC
>TRBJ1-5|NA|few|13|TRBV10-2
CASSDGRDQPQHF
TGCGCCAGCAGTGATGGGAGAGATCAGCCCCAGCATTTT
>TRBJ2-7|TRBD1|few|15|TRBV5-4
CASSQTRDRTSEQYF
TGTGCCAGCAGCCAGACCAGGGACAGGACAAGCGAGCAGTACTTC
>TRBJ2-5|NA|NA|14|TRBV2
CASSEERFQETQYF
TGTGCCAGCAGTGAAGAGCGGTTCCAAGAGACCCAGTACTTC
>TRBJ1-5|NA|few|18|TRBV15
CATSRGGYGVYSNQPQHF
TGTGCCACCAGCAGAGGGGGTTACGGGGTTTATAGCAATCAGCCCCAGCATTTT
>TRBJ2-3|NA|NA|16|TRBV9
CASSVGRGRATDTQYF
TGTGCCAGCAGCGTAGGGCGCGGCCGAGCCACAGATACGCAGTATTTT
>TRBJ2-7|TRBD2|few|16|TRBV2
CAGGTSGGSDAYEQYF
TGTGCCGGAGGGACTAGCGGGGGGTCAGATGCCTACGAGCAGTACTTC
>TRBJ2-2|NA|NA|16|TRBV29-1
CSVENRAAKDTGELFF
TGCAGCGTGGAAAACAGGGCTGCTAAGGACACCGGGGAGCTGTTTTTT
>TRBJ2-3|NA|once|13|TRBV18
CASSPPVTDTQYF
TGTGCCAGCTCACCACCCGTCACAGATACGCAGTATTTT
>TRBJ1-1|NA|NA|14|TRBV5-6
CASSLDQGWTEAFF
TGTGCCAGCAGCTTGGACCAGGGGTGGACTGAAGCTTTCTTT
>TRBJ1-3|NA|NA|15|TRBV28
CASSPPLGTGNTIYF
TGTGCCAGCAGTCCCCCCTTGGGCACAGGAAACACCATATATTTT
>TRBJ1-6|NA|NA|14|TRBV18
CASSARGGDSPLHF
TGTGCCAGCTCAGCAAGGGGTGGGGATTCACCCCTCCACTTT
>TRBJ1-2|NA|NA|14|TRBV6-5
CASSSGGTENGYTF
TGTGCCAGCAGTTCAGGCGGGACCGAGAATGGCTACACCTTC